This TCR beta chain derives from a study of T-cell reconstitution after alpha-beta-depleted transplantation in children. Unique molecular identifiers were built into the TCRbeta library. TCRdb used MiXCR to reprocess the PCR reads, holding one entry per CDR3 protein. The repertoire has approximately 210,000 distinct CDR3 sequences, more than 14% of them found once; the top ten carry about 12%. Per the germline V gene, CDR1 is MGHRA and CDR2 is YSYEKL. The CDR3 loop spans 15 amino acids. Trimming took off 0 bases at V and 2 bases at J, with 11 bases between the two ends. J is TRBJ2-7 and V is TRBV4-1; D unresolved. The sequence was obtained from a human donor who donated a stem cell graft to a child with acute lymphoblastic leukemia. The sample here was PBMCs from the stem cell graft donor, taken from the stem cell graft. CDR3 sequence: CASSQDGTVAYEQYF. In DNA, the CDR3 is TGCGCCAGCAGCCAAGACGGAACAGTCGCCTACGAGCAGTACTTC.